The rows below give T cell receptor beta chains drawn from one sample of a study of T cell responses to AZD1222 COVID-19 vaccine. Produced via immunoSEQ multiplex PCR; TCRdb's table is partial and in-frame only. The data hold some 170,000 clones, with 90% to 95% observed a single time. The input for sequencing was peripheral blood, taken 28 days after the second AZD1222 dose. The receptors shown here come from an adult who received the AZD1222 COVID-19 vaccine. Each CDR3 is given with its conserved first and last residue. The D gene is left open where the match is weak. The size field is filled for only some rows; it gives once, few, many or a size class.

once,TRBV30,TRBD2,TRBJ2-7,CAWGGDWYEQYF,TGTGCCTGGGGGGGGGACTGGTACGAGCAGTACTTC
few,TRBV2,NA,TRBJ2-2,CASSESGSYTGELFF,TGTGCCAGCAGTGAAAGTGGGAGCTACACCGGGGAGCTGTTTTTT
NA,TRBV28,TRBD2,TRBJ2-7,CASSFSSGSYEQYF,TGTGCCAGCAGTTTCTCTAGCGGGTCCTACGAGCAGTACTTC
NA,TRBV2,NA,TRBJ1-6,CASSVVSRSYNSPLHF,TGTGCCAGCAGTGTGGTGAGCCGCTCCTATAATTCACCCCTCCACTTT
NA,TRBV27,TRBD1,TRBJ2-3,CASSLGPPQGVGIDTQYF,TGTGCCAGCAGTCTGGGACCTCCACAGGGGGTGGGTATTGATACGCAGTATTTT
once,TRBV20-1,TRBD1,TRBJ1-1,CSASISAGGVTEAFF,TGCAGTGCTAGTATTAGCGCAGGGGGGGTCACTGAAGCTTTCTTT
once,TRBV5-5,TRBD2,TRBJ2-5,CASKLYGSGGTQETQYF,TGTGCCAGCAAACTGTATGGTAGCGGGGGGACCCAAGAGACCCAGTACTTC
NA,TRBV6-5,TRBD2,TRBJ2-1,CASRETSGPYNEQFF,TGTGCCAGCAGGGAGACTAGCGGCCCCTACAATGAGCAGTTCTTC
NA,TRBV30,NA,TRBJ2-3,CAWIGGASDTQYF,TGTGCCTGGATTGGCGGGGCATCAGATACGCAGTATTTT
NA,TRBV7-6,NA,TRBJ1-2,CASSLGLGQGHGYTF,TGTGCCAGCAGCTTAGGATTGGGCCAGGGCCATGGCTACACCTTC
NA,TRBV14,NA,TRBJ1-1,CASSQEDIYEAFF,TGTGCCAGCAGCCAAGAGGACATATATGAAGCTTTCTTT
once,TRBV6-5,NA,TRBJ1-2,CASSYGADNYGYTF,TGTGCCAGCAGTTACGGGGCAGATAACTATGGCTACACCTTC
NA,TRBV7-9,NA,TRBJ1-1,CASSLMSRGTEAFF,TGTGCCAGCAGCTTAATGTCTCGGGGGACTGAAGCTTTCTTT
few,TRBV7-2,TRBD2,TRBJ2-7,CASSGPGTSGSYEQYF,TGTGCCAGCAGCGGGCCCGGGACTAGCGGATCCTACGAGCAGTACTTC
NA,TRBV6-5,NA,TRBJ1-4,CASTNPGRVVKKLFF,TGTGCCAGCACTAACCCGGGTCGAGTAGTGAAAAAACTGTTTTTT
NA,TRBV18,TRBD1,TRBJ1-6,CASSPGTGSPLHF,TGTGCCAGCTCACCGGGGACAGGTTCACCCCTCCACTTT
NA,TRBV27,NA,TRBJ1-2,CASSYNTGIYGYTF,TGTGCCAGCAGCTACAACACCGGGATTTATGGCTACACCTTC
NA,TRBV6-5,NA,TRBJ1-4,CASSYREREKLFF,TGTGCCAGCAGTTACAGGGAGAGGGAAAAACTGTTTTTT
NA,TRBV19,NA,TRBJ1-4,CASSMTVNEKLFF,TGTGCCAGTAGTATGACGGTTAATGAAAAACTGTTTTTT
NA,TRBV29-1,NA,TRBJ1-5,CSAGGGGNQPQHF,TGCAGCGCCGGAGGGGGGGGAAATCAGCCCCAGCATTTT
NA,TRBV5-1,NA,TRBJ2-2,CASSLGQQWTGELFF,TGCGCCAGCAGCTTGGGGCAGCAATGGACCGGGGAGCTGTTTTTT
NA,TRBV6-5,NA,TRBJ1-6,CASSYGQPNSPLHF,TGTGCCAGCAGTTACGGGCAGCCAAATTCACCCCTCCACTTT
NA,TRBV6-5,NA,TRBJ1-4,CASSPTWGKLFF,TGTGCCAGCAGTCCGACCTGGGGAAAACTGTTTTTT
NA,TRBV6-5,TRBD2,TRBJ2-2,CASNQGLAGFGELFF,TGTGCCAGCAACCAAGGACTAGCGGGATTCGGGGAGCTGTTTTTT